The present TCR beta chain was sequenced within a study of T cell responses to AZD1222 COVID-19 vaccine. General study points: Distributed over spike, vaccine-associated CD4 TCRs predominated at 160-218 and 743-854. Repertoire sampling occurred only after the peak T cell response. Baseline serostatus was positive in only six AZD1222 recipients.

Comments on this clone: Its antigen remains unidentified. At one of its ends the junction is not consistent with the germline gene, which may arise from a read error.

From germline, CDR1 is LGHDT and CDR2 YNNKEL (reference sequence). The CDR3 length is 15 residues. Method: immunoSEQ multiplex PCR; TCRdb's copy keeps in-frame clones and lacks some. The data hold approximately 170,000 clones, with just over 90% observed a single time. The sequencing here drew on peripheral blood, taken on day 0 of AZD1222 vaccination. This clonotype was obtained from an adult in good health. The V call is TRBV3-1 (or the pseudogene TRBV3-2), the J call TRBJ1-3; possibly TRBD1 for D (5 bases). DNA for the CDR3: TGTGCCAGCAGCCAAGATCACAGGCCTGGTAACACCATATATTTT. Translation: CASSQDHRPGNTIYF.